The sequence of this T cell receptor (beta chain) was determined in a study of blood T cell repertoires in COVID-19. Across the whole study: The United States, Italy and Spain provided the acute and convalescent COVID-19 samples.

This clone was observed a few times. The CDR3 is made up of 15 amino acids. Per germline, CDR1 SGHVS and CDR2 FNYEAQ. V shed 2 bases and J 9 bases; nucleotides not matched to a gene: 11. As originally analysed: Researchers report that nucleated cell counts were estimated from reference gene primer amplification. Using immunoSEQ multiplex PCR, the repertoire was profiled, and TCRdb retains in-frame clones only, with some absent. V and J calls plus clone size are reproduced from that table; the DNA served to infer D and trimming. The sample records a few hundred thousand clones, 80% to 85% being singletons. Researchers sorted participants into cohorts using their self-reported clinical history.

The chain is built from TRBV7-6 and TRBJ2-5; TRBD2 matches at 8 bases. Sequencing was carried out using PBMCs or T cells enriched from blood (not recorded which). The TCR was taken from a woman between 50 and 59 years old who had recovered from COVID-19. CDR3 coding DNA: TGTGCCAGCAGCTTACAGCCGGGGGGGCCAGGGGCCCAGTACTTC. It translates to CASSLQPGGPGAQYF.